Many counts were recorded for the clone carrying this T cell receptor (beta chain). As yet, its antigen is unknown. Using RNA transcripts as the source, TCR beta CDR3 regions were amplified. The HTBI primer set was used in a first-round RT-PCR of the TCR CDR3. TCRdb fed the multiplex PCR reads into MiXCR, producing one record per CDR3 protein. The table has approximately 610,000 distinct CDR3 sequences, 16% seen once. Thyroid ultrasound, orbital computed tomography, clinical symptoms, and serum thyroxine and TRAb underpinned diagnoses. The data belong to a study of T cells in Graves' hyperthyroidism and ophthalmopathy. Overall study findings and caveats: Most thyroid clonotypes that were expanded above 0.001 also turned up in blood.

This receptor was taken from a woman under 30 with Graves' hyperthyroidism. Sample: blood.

The CDR3, as DNA: TGCAGCGTTGGTCGCGGGAGGTCCTCCTACGAGCAGTACTTC. Its protein product is CSVGRGRSSYEQYF. The chain is built from TRBV29-1 and TRBJ2-7; TRBD2 matches 8 bases. Losses at the gene ends were 4 bases for V and 0 bases for J; bases not matched to a gene: 5. The CDR3 spans 14 residues. Germline-derived CDR1 and CDR2 are SQVTM and ANQGSEA.